These T cell receptor beta chains were read from a single sample in a study of patients with pleural tuberculosis. Each CDR3 protein gets one entry after TCRdb re-called the reads with MiXCR. Of around 50,000 distinct CDR3 sequences listed, less than 9.5% were seen once; the top ten hold 15% to 20%. The receptors were gathered from a human donor with pleural tuberculosis. The CDR3 runs from the conserved cysteine through the conserved F or W. A D gene is named only where the DNA matches it firmly. Where a row states a size, it is once, few, many or the class of an expanded clone; other rows omit it.

D,V,size,J,CDR3,DNA
TRBD2,TRBV20-1,many,TRBJ2-3,CSARDRSGRATDTQYF,TGCAGTGCTAGAGATAGGAGCGGGAGGGCGACAGATACGCAGTATTTT
-,TRBV28,many,TRBJ1-5,CASSLSQGHQPQHF,TGTGCCAGCAGTTTGTCCCAGGGACATCAGCCCCAGCATTTT
-,TRBV7-3,many,TRBJ1-1,CASSLTGARGEAFF,TGTGCCAGCAGCTTAACCGGGGCACGGGGTGAAGCTTTCTTT
-,TRBV28,many,TRBJ1-5,CASSTPRGPNQPQHF,TGTGCCAGCAGTACACCGCGAGGCCCCAATCAGCCCCAGCATTTT
TRBD2,TRBV3-1,-,TRBJ2-1,CASKLSPSGDNEQFF,TGTGCCAGCAAACTCTCGCCTAGCGGGGACAATGAGCAGTTCTTC
TRBD1,TRBV11-1,many,TRBJ1-1,CASSLVTGVSEAFF,TGTGCCAGCAGCTTAGTCACAGGGGTATCTGAAGCTTTCTTT
-,TRBV12-3/TRBV12-4,few,TRBJ2-3,CASRLAETTDTQYF,TGTGCCAGCAGGTTAGCGGAGACCACAGATACGCAGTATTTT
TRBD1,TRBV12-3/TRBV12-4,many,TRBJ1-2,CASSRQGYGNYGYTF,TGTGCCAGCAGTCGACAGGGGTATGGGAACTATGGCTACACCTTC
TRBD2,TRBV20-1,many,TRBJ2-3,CSARDDLAGDADTQYF,TGCAGTGCTAGAGATGACCTAGCGGGAGACGCAGATACGCAGTATTTT
-,TRBV2,-,TRBJ2-7,CASGGTYEQYF,TGTGCCAGCGGGGGGACCTACGAGCAGTACTTC
TRBD1,TRBV29-1,-,TRBJ1-2,CSVRTGGTYGYTF,TGCAGCGTACGGACAGGGGGGACCTATGGCTACACCTTC